These T cell receptor beta chains were read from a single sample in a study of blood T cell repertoires in COVID-19. Libraries were prepared by immunoSEQ multiplex PCR; TCRdb keeps only in-frame clonotypes and omits some of them. The sample lists 200,000 or so clones, roughly nine tenths seen once, with around 2.3% in the top ten. Sequencing was done on a sample of peripheral blood. The receptors were gathered from a man in his 70s with active or convalescent COVID-19. Both conserved end residues are part of each CDR3.

J,V,CDR3
TRBJ1-3,TRBV28,CASGASEGRRDTIYF
TRBJ2-3,TRBV3-1/TRBV3-2,CASGVIAGTSTDTQYF
TRBJ2-2,TRBV6-1,CASSALGGGGTGELFF
TRBJ2-1,TRBV29-1,CSVEGIRGSYNEQFF
TRBJ2-7,TRBV11-2,CASSPSWAPYEQYF
TRBJ1-2,TRBV11-2,CASSLYRIAYGYTF
TRBJ2-7,TRBV5-1,CASSLAGGQYSYEQYF
TRBJ2-3,TRBV29-1,CSVAGAVDTQYF
TRBJ2-3,TRBV4-1,CASSQASGGPAHTQYF
TRBJ1-2,TRBV6-5,CASSYRSLPRDYGYTF
TRBJ2-5,TRBV28,CATMLEGLRETQYF
TRBJ1-2,TRBV20-1,CSAPGEWGYTF
TRBJ1-6,TRBV10-1,CAIGTIDRHSYNSPLHF
TRBJ2-3,TRBV6-5,CASSKTGGPTQYF
TRBJ2-7,TRBV25-1,CASSDNRGAYEQYF